The 28 T cell receptor beta chains in this list originate from one sample, sequenced in a study of regulatory T cells in long-lasting Graves disease. Noted time point: persistent/refractory GD, antithyroid drugs over 5 years with positive TRAb. Construction of the TCR library relied on RNA isolated from PBMCs. According to the study, TCR beta libraries were built with iRepertoire HTBI primers and CDR3-region Arm-PCR. TCRdb called the multiplex PCR reads again in MiXCR, with one record for every CDR3 protein. This table holds a few hundred thousand distinct CDR3 sequences, 22% found once. Sequences were derived from peripheral blood mononuclear cells (PBMCs), sampled when the disease was refractory, from a patient treated with antithyroid drugs. The receptors were sampled from a female donor with Graves disease.

V is TRBV5-1 and J is TRBJ1-5; possibly TRBD1 for D (5 bases). V lost 2 bases and J lost 7, with 13 bases in between. The germline V gene has CDR1 SGHRS and CDR2 YFSETQ. The CDR3 extends over 14 amino acids. The CDR3 DNA sequence: TGCGCCAGCAGCTTCCTATCTGGGGGGCAGCCCCAGCATTTT. Encoded protein: CASSFLSGGQPQHF.

This clonotype came up many times. The J gene is TRBJ2-7, the V gene TRBV28; 14 bases are a match to TRBD2. Germline V gene lookup returns CDR1 MDHEN and CDR2 SYDVKM. The CDR3 contains 16 residues. V trimming: 2 bases; J trimming: 5 bases; junction bases outside the gene matches: 5. For the CDR3, the DNA is TGTGCCAGCAGTTTAGGGACTAGCGGGGGAATGAACGAGCAGTACTTC. Translating gives CASSLGTSGGMNEQYF.

This clonotype was counted at least ten times. The V gene is TRBV12-3 or TRBV12-4, the J gene TRBJ1-4, with 7 bases identical to TRBD1. The CDR3 totals 15 residues. J gave up 3 bases and V 1 base, and 2 bases lay outside the gene matches. This chain's CDR3 is CASSLGTGSNEKLFF. CDR3 nucleotides: TGTGCCAGCAGTTTAGGGACAGGCTCTAATGAAAAACTGTTTTTT.

As to this clonotype: Being one base from a much bigger clone, this may be a read error. This rearrangement joins TRBV12-3 or TRBV12-4 to TRBJ1-5; D unclear. Trimming shortened V by 6 bases and J by 5 bases, and 11 bases separated the two germline ends. The CDR3 contains 13 residues. The CDR3 loop is CASSLVEDQPQHF. DNA for the CDR3: TGTGCCAGCAGCCTGGTTGAGGATCAGCCCCAGCATTTT.

V and J are TRBV20-1 and TRBJ2-7; D unclear. Per the germline V gene, CDR1 is DFQATT and CDR2 is SNEGSKA (reference sequence). V lost 4 bases and J lost 0, with 7 bases in between. CDR3 size: 12 residues. The CDR3 reads CSATASSYEQYF. For the CDR3, the DNA is TGCAGTGCTACGGCCAGCTCCTACGAGCAGTACTTC.

The sample holds a few counts of this clonotype. The chain uses TRBV11-2 and TRBJ1-1; D unclear. The CDR3 consists of 16 residues. Trimming pared 5 bases from V and 5 bases from J, leaving 21 bases between. Germline assignment: CDR1 SGHAT and CDR2 FQNNGV. CDR3 sequence reads: CASSPPGPWAGTEAFF. CDR3 bases: TGTGCCAGCAGCCCCCCCGGGCCGTGGGCGGGTACTGAAGCTTTCTTT.

The rearrangement links TRBV12-3 or TRBV12-4 to TRBJ2-1, with TRBD2 identical over 10 bases. Losses at the gene ends were 6 bases for V and 6 bases for J; bases not matched to a gene: 8. The CDR3 has 15 residues. CDR3 region: CASRGGASGSNEQFF. The CDR3 DNA is TGTGCCAGCAGGGGTGGGGCTAGCGGGAGCAATGAGCAGTTCTTC.

This clonotype has a count of ten or more. The chain combines TRBV28 with TRBJ2-1; 7 bases agree with TRBD2. There are 19 residues in the CDR3. Germline-derived CDR1 and CDR2 are MDHEN and SYDVKM. Losses at the gene ends were 3 bases for V and 0 bases for J; bases not matched to a gene: 14. The CDR3 DNA follows: TGTGCCAGCAGTTTCCGATCTACTAGCGATTCCAGCTCCTACAATGAGCAGTTCTTC. Encoded protein: CASSFRSTSDSSSYNEQFF.

With respect to this clonotype: The CDR3 end shows no conserved phenylalanine or tryptophan, and so a read error is likely. No DNA is shown, since the ends of the CDR3 on it are uncertain; the CDR3 is the one TCRdb lists. This sequence joins TRBV6-5 and TRBJ1-6; the table's TRBD1 call for D was not verified on the DNA. The germline gives CDR1 MNHEY, CDR2 SVGAGI. The CDR3 has 14 residues if both end residues are counted. The CDR3: CASSYSTSRDPETL.

There are many counts of this clonotype. Compared with germline, one end of the junction differs, possibly owing to a read error. The chain recombines TRBV7-7 with TRBJ2-5; D uncertain. Germline-derived CDR1 and CDR2 are SSHAT and FNYEAQ (reference sequence). This CDR3 has 13 residues. CDR3 protein: CASSLQLVETQYF. Here the CDR3 DNA reads TGTGCTAGCAGCCTCCAGCTAGTGGAGACCCAGTACTTC. The full variable domain, with the rest looked up from reference TRBV7-7 and TRBJ2-5, is GAGVSQSPRYKVTKRGQDVTLRCDPISSHATLYWYQQALGQGPEFLTYFNYEAQPDKSGLPSDRFSAERPEGSISTLTIQRTEQRDSAMYRCASSLQLVETQYFGPGTRLLVL.

This clonotype was counted at least ten times. The chain has TRBV30 and TRBJ1-4; TRBD1 might be the D (5 bases). The CDR3 runs 13 residues. Per germline, CDR1 GTSNPN and CDR2 SVGIG (reference sequence). V was pared by 8 bases and J by 2 bases, with 12 bases between. CDR3 residues: CAVEGQTNEKLFF. Here the CDR3 DNA reads TGTGCCGTAGAGGGGCAGACTAATGAAAAACTGTTTTTT.

The sample holds many counts of this clonotype. The chain links TRBV6-1 to TRBJ1-2, with D hard to call. The V gene's germline CDR1 is MNHNS and CDR2 SASEGT. The V end was cut by 7 bases, the J end by 4 bases, with 16 bases between. The CDR3 spans 14 residues. The CDR3 bases are TGTGCCAGCACCACGACGGGATTCGTCTATGGCTACACCTTC. The encoded protein is CASTTTGFVYGYTF.

This clonotype was recorded only once. This may come from a read error, since a much larger clone is one base off. The rearrangement links TRBV27 to TRBJ2-7; tentatively, D is TRBD1 (6 bases). Germline V gives CDR1 MNHEY, CDR2 SMNVEV (reference sequence). The V gene lost 2 bases and the J gene lost 5 bases, with 10 bases spanning the gap. CDR3 length equals 13 residues. CDR3 nucleotide sequence: TGTGCCAGCAGTTTAACCAGGGGCCACGAGCAGTACTTC. Protein: CASSLTRGHEQYF.

This clonotype was seen repeatedly, ten times or more. The J gene is TRBJ2-7, the V gene TRBV7-2; D gene uncertain. V was cut by 1 base and J by 0 bases, with 7 bases left in between. This CDR3 has 14 residues. The germline CDR1 and CDR2 sequences are SGHTA and FQGNSA. The CDR3 DNA reads TGTGCCAGCAGCTTAGACAGAGCCTCCTACGAGCAGTACTTC. Translation: CASSLDRASYEQYF.

The V and J genes are TRBV6-9 and TRBJ2-5; D is unresolved. Germline V gives CDR1 MNHGY, CDR2 SVAAGI. This CDR3 has 14 amino acids. Trimming removed 3 bases from V and 4 bases from J, with 12 bases in between. The CDR3 region is CASSYSWDSETQYF. DNA for the CDR3: TGTGCCAGCAGTTACTCTTGGGATTCAGAGACCCAGTACTTC.

This clonotype occurred many times. This chain uses TRBV7-2 with TRBJ2-5, with 12 bases identical to TRBD2. Germline V gene lookup returns CDR1 SGHTA and CDR2 FQGNSA. This CDR3 comprises 15 residues. After removal of 5 bases from V and 5 bases from J, the junction contained 6 bases not matched to a gene. The CDR3 nucleotides read TGTGCCAGCAGCCTAGGACTAGCGGGAACGGAGACCCAGTACTTC. This codes for CASSLGLAGTETQYF.

The chain has TRBV7-2 and TRBJ2-7; 12 bases agree with TRBD2. Germline V gene data show CDR1 as SGHTA and CDR2 as FQGNSA. The J segment lost 4 bases and the V segment lost 5 bases, leaving 3 bases of the junction unmatched. The CDR3 consists of 14 residues. DNA for the CDR3: TGTGCCAGCAGCGTACTAGCGGGAGGTTACGAGCAGTACTTC. Translated: CASSVLAGGYEQYF.

This clonotype was seen many times. The rearrangement joins TRBV29-1 to TRBJ1-1; D ambiguous. The CDR3 covers 15 residues. Germline assignment: CDR1 SQVTM and CDR2 ANQGSEA. V dropped 4 bases and J dropped 0 bases, with 15 bases sitting between them. CDR3 amino acids: CSVGGGAWVNTEAFF. The CDR3 nucleotides read TGCAGCGTTGGAGGCGGCGCCTGGGTGAACACTGAAGCTTTCTTT.

This clonotype has a count of ten or more. The rearrangement uses TRBV12-3 or TRBV12-4 and TRBJ2-7, with TRBD2 identical over 10 bases. The CDR3 runs to 15 residues. V lost 6 bases and J lost 5; bases outside the gene matches: 10. The CDR3 protein is CASRLASGGNHEQYF. In nucleotides, the CDR3 is TGTGCCAGCAGGCTCGCTAGCGGGGGCAATCACGAGCAGTACTTC.

The chain uses TRBV20-1 and TRBJ1-4; D might be TRBD1 (5 bases). V gave up 0 bases and J gave up 5 bases, with 25 bases separating them. The CDR3 has 19 residues. The V gene's germline CDR1 is DFQATT and CDR2 SNEGSKA (reference sequence). In DNA, the CDR3 is TGCAGTGCTAGAGATTCGGCCAGACCTCGGGGGGGGGTGAATGAAAAACTGTTTTTT. Encoded protein: CSARDSARPRGGVNEKLFF.

This clonotype appeared many times. The V gene is TRBV7-2, the J gene TRBJ1-1; perhaps TRBD1 as D (6 bases). The germline CDR1 and CDR2 sequences are SGHTA and FQGNSA. The V end was cut by 3 bases, the J end by 2 bases, with 19 bases between. This CDR3 spans 17 amino acids. The CDR3 region is CASSFRIGRTVNTEAFF. The CDR3 DNA reads as TGTGCCAGCAGCTTCCGGATAGGGCGGACAGTAAACACTGAAGCTTTCTTT.

J is TRBJ2-1 and V is TRBV7-2; D might be TRBD1 or TRBD2, each matching 7 bases. Trimming pared 5 bases from V and 4 bases from J, leaving 15 bases between. Germline V gene lookup returns CDR1 SGHTA and CDR2 FQGNSA. This CDR3 has 15 amino acids. The chain's CDR3 is CASSQGGSNYNEQFF. CDR3 bases: TGTGCCAGCAGCCAGGGGGGGTCTAATTACAATGAGCAGTTCTTC. The whole variable domain, remainder taken from reference TRBV7-2 and TRBJ2-1, is GAGVSQSPSNKVTEKGKDVELRCDPISGHTALYWYRQSLGQGLEFLIYFQGNSAPDKSGLPSDRFSAERTGGSVSTLTIQRTQQEDSAVYLCASSQGGSNYNEQFFGPGTRLTVL.

This clonotype was picked up a small number of times. The chain carries TRBV15 and TRBJ2-7; 11 bases are shared with TRBD1. V gave up 0 bases and J gave up 6 bases; unmatched junction bases: 4. This CDR3 is 15 amino acids long. Looked up from germline, CDR1 is LNHNV and CDR2 is YYDKDF (reference sequence). CDR3 sequence (DNA): TGTGCCACCAGCAGAGATAGGACAGGGGGCGCCGAGCAGTACTTC. This codes for CATSRDRTGGAEQYF. The complete variable domain, with remaining parts taken from reference TRBV15 and TRBJ2-7, reads DAMVIQNPRYQVTQFGKPVTLSCSQTLNHNVMYWYQQKSSQAPKLLFHYYDKDFNNEADTPDNFQSRRPNTSFCFLDIRSPGLGDTAMYLCATSRDRTGGAEQYFGPGTRLTVT.

By share, this clonotype counts as medium-sized. V and J are TRBV13 and TRBJ1-3; D remains unclear. V was cut by 5 bases and J by 4 bases, with 12 bases left in between. The CDR3 covers 14 residues. Germline V gives CDR1 PRHDT, CDR2 FYEKMQ (reference sequence). CDR3 DNA: TGTGCCAGCAGCCGACGGACGTTAGGAAACACCATATATTTT. This encodes CASSRRTLGNTIYF.

V is TRBV5-1 and J is TRBJ1-1, with TRBD1 as a possible D gene (6 bases). The germline V and J ends were trimmed by 3 bases and 3 bases, with 15 bases remaining between them. The CDR3 is 15 amino acids. Germline assignment: CDR1 SGHRS and CDR2 YFSETQ. CDR3 amino acids: CASSSSTGPYTEAFF. DNA for the CDR3: TGCGCCAGCAGCTCATCGACAGGACCTTACACTGAAGCTTTCTTT. Combining the CDR3 with reference TRBV5-1 and TRBJ1-1 gives the whole variable domain KAGVTQTPRYLIKTRGQQVTLSCSPISGHRSVSWYQQTPGQGLQFLFEYFSETQRNKGNFPGRFSGRQFSNSRSEMNVSTLELGDSALYLCASSSSTGPYTEAFFGQGTRLTVV.

The chain links TRBV18 to TRBJ2-3, with unresolved D. Between the trimmed V and J ends, which lost 6 bases and 1 base, there was a span of 5 bases. The CDR3 is made up of 12 amino acids. The germline V gene encodes CDR1 KGHSH and CDR2 LQKENI. CDR3 sequence (DNA): TGTGCCAGCTCCATCCGCACAGATACGCAGTATTTT. Protein product: CASSIRTDTQYF.

The table lists this clonotype with a few counts. The V and J genes are TRBV20-1 and TRBJ2-7; D possibly uses TRBD1 or TRBD2 (5 bases each). The V and J ends lost 2 bases and 3 bases respectively, with 17 bases between them. This CDR3 has 15 amino acids. Germline CDR1 DFQATT, CDR2 SNEGSKA (reference sequence). The DNA of the CDR3 is TGCAGTGCTAGAAGTATCGGGGACCGAATCTACGAGCAGTACTTC. Translation: CSARSIGDRIYEQYF.

The chain combines TRBV7-9 with TRBJ2-7, with 9 bases that match TRBD1. In germline, CDR1 is SEHNR, CDR2 FQNEAQ (reference sequence). The CDR3 is 15 amino acids. With V trimmed by 5 bases and J by 7 bases, 12 bases remained unmatched. CDR3 coding DNA: TGTGCCAGCAGCCATCCCCCGGGACAGGGTCAAGAGCAGTACTTC. Amino acid sequence: CASSHPPGQGQEQYF. Variable domain in full (rest from reference TRBV7-9 and TRBJ2-7): DTGVSQNPRHKITKRGQNVTFRCDPISEHNRLYWYRQTLGQGPEFLTYFQNEAQLEKSRLLSDRFSAERPKGSFSTLEIQRTEQGDSAMYLCASSHPPGQGQEQYFGPGTRLTVT.